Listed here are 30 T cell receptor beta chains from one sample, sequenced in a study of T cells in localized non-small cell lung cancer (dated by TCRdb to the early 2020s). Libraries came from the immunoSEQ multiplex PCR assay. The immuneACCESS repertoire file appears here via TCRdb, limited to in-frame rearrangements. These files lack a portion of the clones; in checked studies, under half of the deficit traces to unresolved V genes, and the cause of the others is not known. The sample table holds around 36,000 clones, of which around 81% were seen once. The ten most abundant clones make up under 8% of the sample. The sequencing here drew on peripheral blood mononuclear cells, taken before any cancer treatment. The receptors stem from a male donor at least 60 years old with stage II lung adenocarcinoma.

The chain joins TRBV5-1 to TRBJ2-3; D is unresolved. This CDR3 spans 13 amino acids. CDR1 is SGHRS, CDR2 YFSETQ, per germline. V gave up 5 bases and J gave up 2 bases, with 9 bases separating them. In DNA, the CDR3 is TGCGCCAGCAGTTTCAGAGACACAGATACGCAGTATTTT. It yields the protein CASSFRDTDTQYF.

As DNA, the CDR3 is TGTGCCAGCAGCTCCAGCGAGAACACTGAAGCTTTCTTT. It translates to CASSSSENTEAFF. The chain recombines TRBV11-3 with TRBJ1-1, with no clear D. The germline CDR1 and CDR2 sequences are SGHNT and YENEEA. The length of the CDR3 is 13 residues. Trimming removed 4 bases from V and 1 base from J, with 7 bases in between.

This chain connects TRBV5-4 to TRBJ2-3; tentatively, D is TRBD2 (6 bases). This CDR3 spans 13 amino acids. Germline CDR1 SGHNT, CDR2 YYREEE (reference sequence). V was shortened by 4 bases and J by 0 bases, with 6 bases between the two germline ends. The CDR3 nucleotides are TGTGCCAGCAGCCGGGGGAGCACAGATACGCAGTATTTT. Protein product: CASSRGSTDTQYF.

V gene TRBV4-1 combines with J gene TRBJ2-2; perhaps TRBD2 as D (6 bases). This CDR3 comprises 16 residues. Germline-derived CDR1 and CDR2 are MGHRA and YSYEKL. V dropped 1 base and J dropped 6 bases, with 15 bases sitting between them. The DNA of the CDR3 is TGCGCCAGCAGCCAAGGGGAGGAACATCCCCCCGGGGAGCTGTTTTTT. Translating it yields CASSQGEEHPPGELFF.

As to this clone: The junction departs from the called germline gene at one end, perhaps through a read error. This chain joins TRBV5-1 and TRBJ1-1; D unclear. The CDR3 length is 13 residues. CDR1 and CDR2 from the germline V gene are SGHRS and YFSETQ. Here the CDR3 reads CASRLGANTEAFF. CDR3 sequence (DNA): TGCGCCAGCAGGTTGGGTGCGAACACTGAAGCTTTCTTT.

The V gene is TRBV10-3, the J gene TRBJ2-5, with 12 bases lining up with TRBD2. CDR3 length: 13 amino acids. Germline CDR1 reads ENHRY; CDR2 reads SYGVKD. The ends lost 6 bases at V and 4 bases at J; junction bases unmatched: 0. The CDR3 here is CAIRGLAGETQYF. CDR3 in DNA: TGTGCCATCAGGGGACTAGCGGGAGAGACCCAGTACTTC.

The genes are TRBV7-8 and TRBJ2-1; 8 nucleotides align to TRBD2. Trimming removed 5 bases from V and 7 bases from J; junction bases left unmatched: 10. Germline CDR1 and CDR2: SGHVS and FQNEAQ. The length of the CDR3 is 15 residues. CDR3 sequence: CASSPGTSPHNEQFF. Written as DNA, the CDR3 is TGTGCCAGCAGCCCGGGGACTAGTCCCCATAATGAGCAGTTCTTC.

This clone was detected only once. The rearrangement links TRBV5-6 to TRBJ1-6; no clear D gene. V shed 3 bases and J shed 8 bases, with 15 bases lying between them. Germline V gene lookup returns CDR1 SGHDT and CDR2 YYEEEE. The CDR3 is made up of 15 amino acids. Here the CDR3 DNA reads TGTGCCAGCAGCTCATTTTCGGGTCCTTATTCACCCCTCCACTTT. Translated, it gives CASSSFSGPYSPLHF.

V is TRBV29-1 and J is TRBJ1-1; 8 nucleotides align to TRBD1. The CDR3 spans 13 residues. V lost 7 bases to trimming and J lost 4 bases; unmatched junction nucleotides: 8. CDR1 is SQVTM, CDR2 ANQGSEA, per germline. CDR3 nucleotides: TGCAGCGCATCGCAAACAGGGGGCACTGAAGCTTTCTTT. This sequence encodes CSASQTGGTEAFF. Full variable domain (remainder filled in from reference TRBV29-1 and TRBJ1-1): SAVISQKPSRDICQRGTSLTIQCQVDSQVTMMFWYRQQPGQSLTLIATANQGSEATYESGFVIDKFPISRPNLTFSTLTVSNMSPEDSSIYLCSASQTGGTEAFFGQGTRLTVV.

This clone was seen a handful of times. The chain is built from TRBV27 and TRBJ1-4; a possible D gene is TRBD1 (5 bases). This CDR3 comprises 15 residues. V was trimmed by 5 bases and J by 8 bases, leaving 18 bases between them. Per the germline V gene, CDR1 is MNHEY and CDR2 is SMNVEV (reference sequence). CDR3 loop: CASSNDDRGREKLFF. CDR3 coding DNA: TGTGCCAGCAGTAACGATGATAGGGGTCGAGAAAAACTGTTTTTT.

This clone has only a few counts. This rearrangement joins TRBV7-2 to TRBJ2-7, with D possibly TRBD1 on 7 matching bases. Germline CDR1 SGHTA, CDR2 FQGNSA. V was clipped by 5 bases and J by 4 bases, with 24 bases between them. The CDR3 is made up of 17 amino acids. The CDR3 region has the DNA TGTGCCAGCAGCGCCCGGGACAGCTTTTCGGGGGCTTACGAGCAGTACTTC. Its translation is CASSARDSFSGAYEQYF. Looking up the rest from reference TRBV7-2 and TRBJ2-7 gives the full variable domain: GAGVSQSPSNKVTEKGKDVELRCDPISGHTALYWYRQSLGQGLEFLIYFQGNSAPDKSGLPSDRFSAERTGGSVSTLTIQRTQQEDSAVYLCASSARDSFSGAYEQYFGPGTRLTVT.

The DNA of the CDR3 is TGTGCCAGCAGTTTCGGGACTAGCGGTTTCAATGAGCAGTTCTTC. This translates into CASSFGTSGFNEQFF. The chain has TRBV6-1 and TRBJ2-1, with 11 bases identical to TRBD2. The length of the CDR3 is 15 residues. Per germline, CDR1 MNHNS and CDR2 SASEGT. The V segment lost 5 bases and the J segment 6 bases; nucleotides outside the gene matches: 6.

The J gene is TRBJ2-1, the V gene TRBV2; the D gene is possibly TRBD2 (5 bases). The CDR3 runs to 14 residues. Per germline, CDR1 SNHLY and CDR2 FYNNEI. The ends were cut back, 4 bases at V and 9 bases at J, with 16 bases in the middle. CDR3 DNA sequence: TGTGCCAGCAGTGTAGCGAGGGCCGATGGTGAGCAGTTCTTC. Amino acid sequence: CASSVARADGEQFF.

The CDR3 coding sequence is TGCGCCAGCAGCTTGGGTGGGGTCGGAGAGCAGTACTTC. Its protein product is CASSLGGVGEQYF. The chain joins TRBV5-1 to TRBJ2-7; D is ambiguous. The CDR3 loop spans 13 amino acids. CDR1 and CDR2 (germline): SGHRS, YFSETQ. V gave up 0 bases and J gave up 7 bases, with 11 bases separating them.

The CDR3 DNA is TGTGCCAGCAGCCGAGTGGCTCAGGGGGCTGGAGAGACCCAGTACTTC. Its protein is CASSRVAQGAGETQYF. V and J are TRBV5-5 and TRBJ2-5, with TRBD1 matching 8 bases. The CDR3 is 16 amino acids. Germline CDR1 and CDR2: SGHKS and YYEKEE (reference sequence). Trimming removed 4 bases from V and 4 bases from J; junction bases left unmatched: 12. The full variable domain, in which reference TRBV5-5 and TRBJ2-5 provide the parts outside the CDR3, is DAGVTQSPTHLIKTRGQQVTLRCSPISGHKSVSWYQQVLGQGPQFIFQYYEKEERGRGNFPDRFSARQFPNYSSELNVNALLLGDSALYLCASSRVAQGAGETQYFGPGTRLLVL.

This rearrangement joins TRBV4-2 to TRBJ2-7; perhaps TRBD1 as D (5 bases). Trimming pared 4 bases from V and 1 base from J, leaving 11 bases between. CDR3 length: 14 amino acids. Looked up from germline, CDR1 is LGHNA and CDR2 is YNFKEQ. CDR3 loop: CASSPATASYEQYF. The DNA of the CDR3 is TGTGCCAGCAGCCCCGCGACAGCGTCCTACGAGCAGTACTTC.

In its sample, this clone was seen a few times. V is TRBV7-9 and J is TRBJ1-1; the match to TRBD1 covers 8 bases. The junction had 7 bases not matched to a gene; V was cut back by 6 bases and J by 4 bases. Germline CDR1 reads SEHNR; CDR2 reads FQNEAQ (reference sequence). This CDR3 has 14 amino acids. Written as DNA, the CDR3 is TGTGCCAGCAGTCGGACAGGGCGGAGCACTGAAGCTTTCTTT. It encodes CASSRTGRSTEAFF.

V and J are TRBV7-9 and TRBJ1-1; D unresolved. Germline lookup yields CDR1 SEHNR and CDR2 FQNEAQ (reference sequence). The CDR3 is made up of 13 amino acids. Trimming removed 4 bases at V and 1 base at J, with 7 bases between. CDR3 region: CASSSIRNTEAFF. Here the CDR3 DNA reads TGTGCCAGCAGCTCCATTAGGAACACTGAAGCTTTCTTT.

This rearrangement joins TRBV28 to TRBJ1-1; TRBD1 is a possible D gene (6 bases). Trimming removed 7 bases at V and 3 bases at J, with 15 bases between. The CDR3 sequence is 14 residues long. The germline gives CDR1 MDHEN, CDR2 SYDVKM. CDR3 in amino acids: CASKVGGADTEAFF. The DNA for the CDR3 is TGTGCCAGCAAAGTGGGGGGCGCGGACACTGAAGCTTTCTTT.

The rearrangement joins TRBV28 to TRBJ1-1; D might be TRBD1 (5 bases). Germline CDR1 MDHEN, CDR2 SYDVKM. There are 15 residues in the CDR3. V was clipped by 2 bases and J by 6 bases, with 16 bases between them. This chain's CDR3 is CASSLGSRKGPEAFF. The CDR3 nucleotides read TGTGCCAGCAGTTTAGGATCCAGGAAGGGGCCTGAAGCTTTCTTT.

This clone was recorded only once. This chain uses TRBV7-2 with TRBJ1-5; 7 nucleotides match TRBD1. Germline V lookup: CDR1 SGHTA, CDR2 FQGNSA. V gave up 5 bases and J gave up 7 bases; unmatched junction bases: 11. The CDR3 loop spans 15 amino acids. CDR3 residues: CASSPRQGRFQPQHF. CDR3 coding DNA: TGTGCCAGCAGCCCCCGACAGGGTCGGTTCCAGCCCCAGCATTTT.

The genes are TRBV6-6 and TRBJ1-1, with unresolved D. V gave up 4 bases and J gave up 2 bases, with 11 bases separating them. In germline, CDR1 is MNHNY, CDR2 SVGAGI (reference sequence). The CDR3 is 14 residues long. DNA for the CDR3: TGTGCCAGCAGTTCTCTTTGGGCTAACACTGAAGCTTTCTTT. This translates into CASSSLWANTEAFF.

The CDR3 loop reads CASANTGELFF. CDR3 bases: TGCGCCAGCGCGAACACCGGGGAGCTGTTTTTT. J is TRBJ2-2 and V is TRBV4-1, with D uncertain. Trimming took 8 bases from V and 0 from J, leaving 1 base between them. The CDR3 consists of 11 residues. Germline V gene data show CDR1 as MGHRA and CDR2 as YSYEKL.

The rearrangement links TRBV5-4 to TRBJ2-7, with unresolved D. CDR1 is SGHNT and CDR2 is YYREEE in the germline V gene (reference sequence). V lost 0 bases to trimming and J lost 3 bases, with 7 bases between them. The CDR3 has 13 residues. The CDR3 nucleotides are TGTGCCAGCAGCTTGGGCCCCTACTACGAGCAGTACTTC. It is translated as CASSLGPYYEQYF.

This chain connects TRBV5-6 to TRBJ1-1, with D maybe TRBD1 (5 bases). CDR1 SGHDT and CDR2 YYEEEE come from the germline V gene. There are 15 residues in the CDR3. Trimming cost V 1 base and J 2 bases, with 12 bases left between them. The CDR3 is CASSLQGRENTEAFF. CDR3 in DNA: TGTGCCAGCAGCTTGCAGGGTCGAGAAAACACTGAAGCTTTCTTT.

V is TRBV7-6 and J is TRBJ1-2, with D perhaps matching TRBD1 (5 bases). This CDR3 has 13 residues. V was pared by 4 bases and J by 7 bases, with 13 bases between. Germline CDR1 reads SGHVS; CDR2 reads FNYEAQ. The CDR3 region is CASSSSGQGGYTF. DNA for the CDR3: TGTGCCAGCAGCTCCTCAGGGCAGGGTGGCTACACCTTC.

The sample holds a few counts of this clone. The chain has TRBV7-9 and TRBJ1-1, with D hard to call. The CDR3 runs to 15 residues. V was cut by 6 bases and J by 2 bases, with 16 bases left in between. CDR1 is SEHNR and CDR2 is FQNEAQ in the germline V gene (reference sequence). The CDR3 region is CASSSSKGSNTEAFF. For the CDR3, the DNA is TGTGCCAGCAGTTCCTCCAAGGGTTCCAACACTGAAGCTTTCTTT.

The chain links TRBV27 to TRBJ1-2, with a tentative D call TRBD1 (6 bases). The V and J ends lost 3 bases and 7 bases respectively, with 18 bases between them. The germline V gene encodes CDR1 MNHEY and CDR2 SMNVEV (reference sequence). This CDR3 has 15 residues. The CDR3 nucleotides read TGTGCCAGCAGTTTTTTGGGGTTGGGGGCGGGTGGCTACACCTTC. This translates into CASSFLGLGAGGYTF.

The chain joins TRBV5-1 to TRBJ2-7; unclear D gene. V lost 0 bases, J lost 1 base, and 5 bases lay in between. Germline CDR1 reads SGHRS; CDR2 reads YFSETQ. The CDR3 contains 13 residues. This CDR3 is CASSLAGSYEQYF. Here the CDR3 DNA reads TGCGCCAGCAGCTTGGCAGGTTCCTACGAGCAGTACTTC.

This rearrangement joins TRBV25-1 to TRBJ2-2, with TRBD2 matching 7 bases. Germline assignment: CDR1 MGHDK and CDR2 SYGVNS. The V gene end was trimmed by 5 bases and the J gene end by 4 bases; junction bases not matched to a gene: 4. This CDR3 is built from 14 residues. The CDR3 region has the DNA TGTGCCAGCAGTCGAGCGGGGAGCACCGGGGAGCTGTTTTTT. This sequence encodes CASSRAGSTGELFF.